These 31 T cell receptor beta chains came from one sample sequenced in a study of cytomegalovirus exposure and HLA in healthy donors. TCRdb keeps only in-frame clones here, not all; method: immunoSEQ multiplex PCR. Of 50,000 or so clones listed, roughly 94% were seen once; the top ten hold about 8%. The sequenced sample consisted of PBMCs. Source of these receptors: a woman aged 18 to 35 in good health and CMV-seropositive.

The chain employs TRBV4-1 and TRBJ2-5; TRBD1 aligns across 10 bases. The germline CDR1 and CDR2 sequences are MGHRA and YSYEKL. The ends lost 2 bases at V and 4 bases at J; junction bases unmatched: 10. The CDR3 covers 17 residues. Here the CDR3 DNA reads TGCGCCAGCAGCCAACTAACAGACAGGGGGCCTCGAGAGACCCAGTACTTC. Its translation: CASSQLTDRGPRETQYF.

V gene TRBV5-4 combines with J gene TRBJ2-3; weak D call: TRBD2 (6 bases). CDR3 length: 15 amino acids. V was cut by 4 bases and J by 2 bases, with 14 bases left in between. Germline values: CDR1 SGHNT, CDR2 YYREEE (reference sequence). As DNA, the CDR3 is TGTGCCAGCAGCCCGGGACTTGAACACACAGATACGCAGTATTTT. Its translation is CASSPGLEHTDTQYF.

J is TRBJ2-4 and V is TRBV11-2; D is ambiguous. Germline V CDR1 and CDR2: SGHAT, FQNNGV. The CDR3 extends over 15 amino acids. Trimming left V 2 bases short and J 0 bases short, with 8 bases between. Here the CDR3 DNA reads TGTGCCAGCAGCTTACCCTTACTAGCCAAAAACATTCAGTACTTC. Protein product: CASSLPLLAKNIQYF.

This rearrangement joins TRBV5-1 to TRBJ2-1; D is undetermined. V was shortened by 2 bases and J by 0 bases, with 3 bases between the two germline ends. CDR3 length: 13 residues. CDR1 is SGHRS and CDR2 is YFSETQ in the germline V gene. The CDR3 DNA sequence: TGCGCCAGCAGCTTCAACTCCTACAATGAGCAGTTCTTC. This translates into CASSFNSYNEQFF.

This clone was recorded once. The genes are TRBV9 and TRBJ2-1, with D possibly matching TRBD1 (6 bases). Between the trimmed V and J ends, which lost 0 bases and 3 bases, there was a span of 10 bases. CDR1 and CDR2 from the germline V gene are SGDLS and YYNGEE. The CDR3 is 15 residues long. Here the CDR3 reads CASSVEGEFYNEQFF. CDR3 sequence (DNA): TGTGCCAGCAGCGTAGAGGGGGAATTCTACAATGAGCAGTTCTTC. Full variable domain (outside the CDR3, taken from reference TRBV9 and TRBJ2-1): DSGVTQTPKHLITATGQRVTLRCSPRSGDLSVYWYQQSLDQGLQFLIQYYNGEERAKGNILERFSAQQFPDLHSELNLSSLELGDSALYFCASSVEGEFYNEQFFGPGTRLTVL.

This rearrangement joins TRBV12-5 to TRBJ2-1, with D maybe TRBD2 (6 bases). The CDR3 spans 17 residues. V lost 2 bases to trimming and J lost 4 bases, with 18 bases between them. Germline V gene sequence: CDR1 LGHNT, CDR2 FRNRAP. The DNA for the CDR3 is TGTGCTAGTGGTTTGTACCTAGCGACGTCCGTATACAATGAGCAGTTCTTC. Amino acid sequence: CASGLYLATSVYNEQFF.

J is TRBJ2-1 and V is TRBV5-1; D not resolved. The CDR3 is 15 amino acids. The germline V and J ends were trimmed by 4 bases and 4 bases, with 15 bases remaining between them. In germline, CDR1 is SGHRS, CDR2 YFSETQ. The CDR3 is CASSTEGGTYNEQFF. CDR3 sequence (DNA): TGCGCCAGCAGCACCGAAGGCGGCACGTACAATGAGCAGTTCTTC.

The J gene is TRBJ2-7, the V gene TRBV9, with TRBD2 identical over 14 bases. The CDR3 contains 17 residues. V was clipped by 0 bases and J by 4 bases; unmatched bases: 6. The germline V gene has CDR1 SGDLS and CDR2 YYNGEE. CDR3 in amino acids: CASSVGLAGGTSYEQYF. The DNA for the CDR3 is TGTGCCAGCAGCGTAGGACTAGCGGGAGGGACCAGTTACGAGCAGTACTTC.

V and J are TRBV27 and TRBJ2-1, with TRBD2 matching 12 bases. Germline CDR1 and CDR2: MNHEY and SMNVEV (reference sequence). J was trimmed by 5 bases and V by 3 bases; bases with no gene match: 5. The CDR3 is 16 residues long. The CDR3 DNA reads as TGTGCCAGCAGTTTCACGGGACTAGCGGGTCACAATGAGCAGTTCTTC. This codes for CASSFTGLAGHNEQFF.

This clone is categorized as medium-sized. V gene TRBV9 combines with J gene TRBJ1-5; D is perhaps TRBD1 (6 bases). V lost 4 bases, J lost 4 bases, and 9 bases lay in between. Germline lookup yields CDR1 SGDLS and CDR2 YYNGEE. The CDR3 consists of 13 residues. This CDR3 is CASSPQGNQPQHF. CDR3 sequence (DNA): TGTGCCAGCAGCCCTCAGGGGAATCAGCCCCAGCATTTT.

The CDR3 DNA reads as TGTGCCAGCAGCGGAAGCGGGAGGACCTACAATGAGCAGTTCTTC. Amino acids: CASSGSGRTYNEQFF. The chain is built from TRBV28 and TRBJ2-1, with TRBD2 matching 9 bases. Looked up from germline, CDR1 is MDHEN and CDR2 is SYDVKM. This CDR3 has 15 residues. V gave up 6 bases and J gave up 2 bases; unmatched junction bases: 5.

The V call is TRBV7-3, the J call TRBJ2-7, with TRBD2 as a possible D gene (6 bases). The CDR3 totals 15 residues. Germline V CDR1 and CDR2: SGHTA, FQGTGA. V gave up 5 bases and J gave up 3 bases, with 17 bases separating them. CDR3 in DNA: TGTGCCAGCAGCCCCCACTCCGGGGGAGGCTACGAGCAGTACTTC. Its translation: CASSPHSGGGYEQYF.

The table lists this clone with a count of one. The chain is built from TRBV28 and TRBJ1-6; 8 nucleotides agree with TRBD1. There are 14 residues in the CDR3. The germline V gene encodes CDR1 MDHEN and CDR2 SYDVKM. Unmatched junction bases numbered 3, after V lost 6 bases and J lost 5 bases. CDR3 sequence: CASSPGQDNSPLHF. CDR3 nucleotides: TGTGCCAGCAGCCCGGGACAGGATAATTCACCCCTCCACTTT.

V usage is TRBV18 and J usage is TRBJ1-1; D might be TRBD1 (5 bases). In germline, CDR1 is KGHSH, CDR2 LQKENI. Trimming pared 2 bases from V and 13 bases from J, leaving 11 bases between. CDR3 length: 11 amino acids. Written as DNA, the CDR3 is TGTGCCAGCTCACCAGGGCAGGGACTTTTCTTT. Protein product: CASSPGQGLFF. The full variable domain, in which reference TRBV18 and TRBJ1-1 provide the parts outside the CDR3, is NAGVMQNPRHLVRRRGQEARLRCSPMKGHSHVYWYRQLPEEGLKFMVYLQKENIIDESGMPKERFSAEFPKEGPSILRIQQVVRGDSAAYFCASSPGQGLFFGQGTRLTVV.

In DNA, the CDR3 is TGTGCCAGCGGGACGGGACAAATGAACACTGAAGCTTTCTTT. It codes for CASGTGQMNTEAFF. This chain uses TRBV5-8 with TRBJ1-1, with D perhaps TRBD1 (6 bases). The length of the CDR3 is 14 residues. Germline lookup yields CDR1 SGHTS and CDR2 YDEGEE. Trimming pared 7 bases from V and 0 bases from J, leaving 13 bases between.

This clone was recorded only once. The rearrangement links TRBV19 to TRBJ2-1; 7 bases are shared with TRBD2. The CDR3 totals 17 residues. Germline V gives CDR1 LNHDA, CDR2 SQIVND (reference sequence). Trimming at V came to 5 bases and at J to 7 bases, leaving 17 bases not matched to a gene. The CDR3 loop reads CASSPLTSSEGQNEQFF. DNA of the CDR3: TGTGCCAGTAGTCCCCTGACTAGCTCGGAGGGCCAAAATGAGCAGTTCTTC.

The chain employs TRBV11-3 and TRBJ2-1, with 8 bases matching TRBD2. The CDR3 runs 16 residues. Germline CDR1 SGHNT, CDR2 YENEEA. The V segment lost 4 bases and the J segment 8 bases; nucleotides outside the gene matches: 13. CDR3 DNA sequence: TGTGCCAGCAGCTCCCCCACCCGGACTAGCACAGATGAGCAGTTCTTC. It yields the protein CASSSPTRTSTDEQFF. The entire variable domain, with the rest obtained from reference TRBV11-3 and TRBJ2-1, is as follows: EAGVVQSPRYKIIEKKQPVAFWCNPISGHNTLYWYLQNLGQGPELLIRYENEEAVDDSQLPKDRFSAERLKGVDSTLKIQPAELGDSAVYLCASSSPTRTSTDEQFFGPGTRLTVL.

The DNA of the CDR3 is TGTGCCAGCAGTTTATCGGCGGTTAGCACAGATACGCAGTATTTT. Translation: CASSLSAVSTDTQYF. The chain combines TRBV27 with TRBJ2-3; no clear D. Germline V lookup: CDR1 MNHEY, CDR2 SMNVEV (reference sequence). Trimming removed 0 bases at V and 0 bases at J, with 7 bases between. The CDR3 contains 15 residues.

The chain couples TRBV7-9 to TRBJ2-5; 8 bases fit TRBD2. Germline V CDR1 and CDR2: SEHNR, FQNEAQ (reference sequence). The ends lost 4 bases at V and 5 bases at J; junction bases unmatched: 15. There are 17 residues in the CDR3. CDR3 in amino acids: CASSSVSGSASLETQYF. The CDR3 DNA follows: TGTGCCAGCAGCTCGGTCAGCGGGAGTGCTTCCCTTGAGACCCAGTACTTC.

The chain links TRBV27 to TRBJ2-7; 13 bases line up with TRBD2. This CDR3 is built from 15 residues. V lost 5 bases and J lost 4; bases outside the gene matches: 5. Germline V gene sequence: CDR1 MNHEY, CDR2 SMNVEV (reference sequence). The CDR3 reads CASSTRTSGSYEQYF. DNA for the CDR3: TGTGCCAGCAGTACCCGGACTAGCGGGAGTTACGAGCAGTACTTC.

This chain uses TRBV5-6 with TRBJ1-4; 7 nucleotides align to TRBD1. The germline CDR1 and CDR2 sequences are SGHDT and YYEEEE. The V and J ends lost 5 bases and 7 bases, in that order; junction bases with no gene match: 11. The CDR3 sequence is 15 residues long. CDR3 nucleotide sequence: TGTGCCAGCAGTTACATTAAACAGGGGAGTGAAAAACTGTTTTTT. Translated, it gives CASSYIKQGSEKLFF.

This chain's CDR3 is CASKDSEDTDTQYF. CDR3 bases: TGTGCCAGCAAGGACTCGGAGGACACAGATACGCAGTATTTT. V and J are TRBV6-4 and TRBJ2-3, with D perhaps TRBD2 (5 bases). This CDR3 region has 14 residues. Germline loops: CDR1 MRHNA, CDR2 SNTAGT. Trimming removed 7 bases at V and 2 bases at J, with 13 bases between.

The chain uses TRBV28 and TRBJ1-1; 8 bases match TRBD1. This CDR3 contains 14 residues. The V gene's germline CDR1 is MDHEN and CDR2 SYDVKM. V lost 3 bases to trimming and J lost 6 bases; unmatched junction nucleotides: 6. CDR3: CASSLVQGASEAFF. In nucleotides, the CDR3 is TGTGCCAGCAGTTTGGTCCAGGGGGCATCTGAAGCTTTCTTT.

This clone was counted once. The chain's CDR3 is CASSVHRGGGTDTQYF. CDR3 bases: TGTGCCAGCAGCGTCCACAGGGGAGGTGGCACAGATACGCAGTATTTT. V gene TRBV4-2 combines with J gene TRBJ2-3; D may be TRBD1 (7 bases). CDR3 size: 16 residues. Trimming stripped 5 bases from V and 1 base from J, with 16 bases between. Germline CDR1 reads LGHNA; CDR2 reads YNFKEQ.

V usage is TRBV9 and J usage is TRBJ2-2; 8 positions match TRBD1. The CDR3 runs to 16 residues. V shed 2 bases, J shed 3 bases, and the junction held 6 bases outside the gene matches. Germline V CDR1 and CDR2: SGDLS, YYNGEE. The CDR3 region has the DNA TGTGCCAGCAGCGTTACGGGACAGGTCGACACCGGGGAGCTGTTTTTT. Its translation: CASSVTGQVDTGELFF.

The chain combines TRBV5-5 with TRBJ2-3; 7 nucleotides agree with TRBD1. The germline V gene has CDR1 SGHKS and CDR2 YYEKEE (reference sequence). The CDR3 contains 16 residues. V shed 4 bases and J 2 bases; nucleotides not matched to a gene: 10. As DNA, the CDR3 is TGTGCCAGCAGCCTCCGACAGGGAACGATCACAGATACGCAGTATTTT. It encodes CASSLRQGTITDTQYF.

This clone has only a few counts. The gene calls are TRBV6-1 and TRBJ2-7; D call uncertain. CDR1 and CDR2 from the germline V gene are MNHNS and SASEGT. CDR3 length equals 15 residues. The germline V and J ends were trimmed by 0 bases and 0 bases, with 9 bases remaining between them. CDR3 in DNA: TGTGCCAGCAGTGAAGCTATAGACTCCTCCTACGAGCAGTACTTC. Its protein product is CASSEAIDSSYEQYF.

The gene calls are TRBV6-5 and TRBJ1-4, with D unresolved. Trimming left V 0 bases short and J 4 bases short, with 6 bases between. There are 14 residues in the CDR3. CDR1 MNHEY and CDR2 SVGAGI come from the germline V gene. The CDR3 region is CASSYSRNNEKLFF. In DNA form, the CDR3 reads TGTGCCAGCAGTTACTCGAGGAATAATGAAAAACTGTTTTTT.

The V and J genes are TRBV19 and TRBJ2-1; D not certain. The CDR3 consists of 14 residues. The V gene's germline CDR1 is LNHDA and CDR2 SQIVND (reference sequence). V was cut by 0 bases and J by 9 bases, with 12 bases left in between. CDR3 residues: CASSIDSTRGEQFF. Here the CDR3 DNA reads TGTGCCAGTAGTATAGACTCCACTCGAGGTGAGCAGTTCTTC.

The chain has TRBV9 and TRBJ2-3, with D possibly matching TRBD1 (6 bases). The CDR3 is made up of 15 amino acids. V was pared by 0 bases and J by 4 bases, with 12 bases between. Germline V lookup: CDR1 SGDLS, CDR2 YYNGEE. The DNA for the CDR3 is TGTGCCAGCAGCGTAGAGGGACAAGGCGCAGATACGCAGTATTTT. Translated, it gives CASSVEGQGADTQYF.

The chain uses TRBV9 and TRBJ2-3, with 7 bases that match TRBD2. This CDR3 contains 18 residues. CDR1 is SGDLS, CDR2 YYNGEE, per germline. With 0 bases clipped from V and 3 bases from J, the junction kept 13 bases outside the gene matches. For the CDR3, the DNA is TGTGCCAGCAGCGTAGCCCCTCCGGGGAGGGTGGGAACAGATACGCAGTATTTT. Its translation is CASSVAPPGRVGTDTQYF.